Listed below are T cell receptor beta chains from one sample, sequenced in a study of human T cells and chemical hapten exposure. In TCRdb, the RACE reads were re-called with MiXCR into one record per CDR3 protein. The profile shows 30,000 to 40,000 distinct CDR3 sequences, more than 8% of them singletons. The sample was whole blood, taken in connection with sensitization to the hapten diphenylcyclopropenone (DPC). These receptors were collected from a man aged 50-59 years with alopecia areata. Some clones in this sample may be carry-over from other donors' samples. Both conserved end residues are part of each CDR3. Fields, in order: V gene, D gene, J gene, clone size, CDR3 protein, CDR3 DNA. D genes are given only for firm matches. Clone size is not always given. Where it is, it says once, few, many or a class for expanded clones.

V gene: TRBV6-2/TRBV6-3; D gene: TRBD2; J gene: TRBJ2-5; clone size: NA; CDR3 protein: CASSYSAGGVKETQYF; CDR3 DNA: TGTGCCAGCAGTTACTCTGCGGGAGGTGTGAAAGAGACCCAGTACTTC
V gene: TRBV5-1; D gene: TRBD1; J gene: TRBJ1-2; clone size: NA; CDR3 protein: CASSPGQATNYGYTF; CDR3 DNA: TGCGCCAGCAGCCCGGGACAGGCGACTAACTATGGCTACACCTTC
V gene: TRBV9; D gene: TRBD2; J gene: TRBJ2-1; clone size: few; CDR3 protein: CASSGSGSINEQFF; CDR3 DNA: TGTGCCAGCAGCGGTAGCGGGAGTATAAATGAGCAGTTCTTC
V gene: TRBV28; D gene: NA; J gene: TRBJ1-1; clone size: many; CDR3 protein: CASFNNRNTEAFF; CDR3 DNA: TGTGCCAGCTTCAATAATCGTAACACTGAAGCTTTCTTT
V gene: TRBV29-1; D gene: NA; J gene: TRBJ1-4; clone size: many; CDR3 protein: CSVAGRTTNEKLFF; CDR3 DNA: TGCAGCGTTGCGGGCAGAACAACTAATGAAAAACTGTTTTTT
V gene: TRBV30; D gene: NA; J gene: TRBJ2-5; clone size: many; CDR3 protein: CAWSVPPTETQYF; CDR3 DNA: TGTGCCTGGAGTGTACCCCCCACCGAGACCCAGTACTTC
V gene: TRBV11-2; D gene: NA; J gene: TRBJ2-3; clone size: NA; CDR3 protein: CASSLAGGQGTDTQYF; CDR3 DNA: TGTGCCAGCAGCTTAGCCGGGGGCCAGGGAACAGATACGCAGTATTTT
V gene: TRBV7-6; D gene: NA; J gene: TRBJ1-2; clone size: few; CDR3 protein: CASSPALAPKGYTF; CDR3 DNA: TGTGCCAGCAGCCCTGCTTTAGCCCCGAAAGGCTACACCTTC
V gene: TRBV11-2; D gene: NA; J gene: TRBJ2-7; clone size: few; CDR3 protein: CASSLAQITTYEQYF; CDR3 DNA: TGTGCCAGCAGCTTAGCCCAGATTACTACCTACGAGCAGTACTTC
V gene: TRBV6-2/TRBV6-3; D gene: NA; J gene: TRBJ2-7; clone size: NA; CDR3 protein: CASSPRKGVSSYEQYF; CDR3 DNA: TGTGCCAGCAGTCCGAGGAAGGGGGTTAGCTCCTACGAGCAGTACTTC
V gene: TRBV20-1; D gene: TRBD2; J gene: TRBJ2-7; clone size: NA; CDR3 protein: CSASAIRPGTREVLEQYF; CDR3 DNA: TGCAGTGCTAGCGCTATCCGGCCCGGGACTAGAGAAGTCCTCGAGCAGTACTTC
V gene: TRBV7-2; D gene: NA; J gene: TRBJ2-7; clone size: many; CDR3 protein: CASRVTGGGIYEQYF; CDR3 DNA: TGTGCCAGCAGGGTTACAGGTGGTGGGATCTACGAGCAGTACTTC
V gene: TRBV18; D gene: TRBD2; J gene: TRBJ2-1; clone size: many; CDR3 protein: CASSLGLAEGNEQFF; CDR3 DNA: TGTGCCAGCTCACTCGGACTAGCAGAGGGCAATGAGCAGTTCTTC
V gene: TRBV28; D gene: NA; J gene: TRBJ2-1; clone size: NA; CDR3 protein: CASSYAGSSYNEQFF; CDR3 DNA: TGTGCCAGCAGCTACGCGGGAAGCTCCTACAATGAGCAGTTCTTC
V gene: TRBV5-1; D gene: TRBD1; J gene: TRBJ2-7; clone size: many; CDR3 protein: CASSEGQGAGQEDF; CDR3 DNA: TGCGCCAGCAGCGAGGGACAGGGGGCAGGACAGGAGGACTTC
V gene: TRBV20-1; D gene: TRBD2; J gene: TRBJ2-5; clone size: many; CDR3 protein: CSATLGIAGETQYF; CDR3 DNA: TGCAGTGCCACCCTTGGAATAGCGGGAGAGACCCAGTACTTC
V gene: TRBV20-1; D gene: TRBD2; J gene: TRBJ2-5; clone size: NA; CDR3 protein: CSAREAGEYETQYF; CDR3 DNA: TGCAGTGCTAGAGAAGCGGGGGAGTATGAGACCCAGTACTTC